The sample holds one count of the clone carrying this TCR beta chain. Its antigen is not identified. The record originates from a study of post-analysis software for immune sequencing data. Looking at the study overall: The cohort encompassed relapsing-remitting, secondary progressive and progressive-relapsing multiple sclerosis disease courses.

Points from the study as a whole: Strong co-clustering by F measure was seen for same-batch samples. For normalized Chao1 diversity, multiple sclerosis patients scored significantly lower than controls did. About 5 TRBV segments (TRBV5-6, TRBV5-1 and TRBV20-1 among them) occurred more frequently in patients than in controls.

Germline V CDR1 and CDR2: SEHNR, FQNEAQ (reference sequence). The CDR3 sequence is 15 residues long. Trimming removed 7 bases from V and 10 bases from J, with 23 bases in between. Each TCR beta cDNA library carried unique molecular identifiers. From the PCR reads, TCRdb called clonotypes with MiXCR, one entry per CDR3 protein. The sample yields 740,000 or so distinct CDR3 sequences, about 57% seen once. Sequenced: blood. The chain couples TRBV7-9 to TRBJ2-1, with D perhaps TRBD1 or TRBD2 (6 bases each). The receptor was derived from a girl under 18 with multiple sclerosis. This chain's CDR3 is CASIPGGTPQGEQFF. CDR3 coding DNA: TGTGCCAGCATCCCCGGCGGGACACCCCAGGGGGAGCAGTTCTTC. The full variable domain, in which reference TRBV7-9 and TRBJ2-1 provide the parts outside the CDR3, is DTGVSQNPRHKITKRGQNVTFRCDPISEHNRLYWYRQTLGQGPEFLTYFQNEAQLEKSRLLSDRFSAERPKGSFSTLEIQRTEQGDSAMYLCASIPGGTPQGEQFFGPGTRLTVL.